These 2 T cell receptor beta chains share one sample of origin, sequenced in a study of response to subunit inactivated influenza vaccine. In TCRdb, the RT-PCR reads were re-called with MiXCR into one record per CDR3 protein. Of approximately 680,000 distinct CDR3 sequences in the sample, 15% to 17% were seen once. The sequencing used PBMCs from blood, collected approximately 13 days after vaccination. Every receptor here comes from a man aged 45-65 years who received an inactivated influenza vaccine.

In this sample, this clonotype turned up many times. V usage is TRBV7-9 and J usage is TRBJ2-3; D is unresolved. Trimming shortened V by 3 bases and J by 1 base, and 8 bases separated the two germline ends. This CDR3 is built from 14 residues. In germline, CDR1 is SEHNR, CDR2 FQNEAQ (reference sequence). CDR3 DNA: TGTGCCAGCAGCTTCGGTACGGGCACAGATACGCAGTATTTT. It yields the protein CASSFGTGTDTQYF.

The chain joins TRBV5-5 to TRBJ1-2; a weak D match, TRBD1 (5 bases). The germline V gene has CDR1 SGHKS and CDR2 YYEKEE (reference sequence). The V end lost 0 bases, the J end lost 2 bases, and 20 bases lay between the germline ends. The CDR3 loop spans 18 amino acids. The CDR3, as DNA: TGTGCCAGCAGCTTGGGGGCTGGAGGGGCCGCCACAAACTATGGCTACACCTTC. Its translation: CASSLGAGGAATNYGYTF. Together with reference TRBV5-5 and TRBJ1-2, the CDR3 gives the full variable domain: DAGVTQSPTHLIKTRGQQVTLRCSPISGHKSVSWYQQVLGQGPQFIFQYYEKEERGRGNFPDRFSARQFPNYSSELNVNALLLGDSALYLCASSLGAGGAATNYGYTFGSGTRLTVV.